The rows below give T cell receptor beta chains drawn from one sample of a study of cytomegalovirus exposure and HLA in healthy donors. Libraries were prepared by immunoSEQ multiplex PCR; TCRdb keeps only in-frame clonotypes and omits some of them. The table has some 150,000 clones, approximately 77% seen once. Sequenced input: PBMCs. These receptors all stem from a woman aged 40 to 50 in good health and CMV-seronegative. CDR3s include the opening cysteine and the closing phenylalanine or tryptophan. D genes are given only for firm matches. A row's size may be missing; if present it is once, few, many or a size class.

d_call cdr3_length clone_size j_call v_call cdr3_nt cdr3_aa
TRBD2 18 NA TRBJ2-3 TRBV4-2 TGTGCCAGCAGCCAAAGAGCGGGGGGCATAATCCGGGCAGATACGCAGTATTTT CASSQRAGGIIRADTQYF
TRBD1 15 NA TRBJ1-2 TRBV28 TGTGCCAGCACCTTCACCCGGGACAGGGTGGGAGGCTACACCTTC CASTFTRDRVGGYTF
NA 12 NA TRBJ1-1 TRBV19 TGTGCCAGTAGTATTCCCTACGCTGAAGCTTTCTTT CASSIPYAEAFF
NA 13 NA TRBJ1-2 TRBV9 TGTGCCAGCAGCCCTAGCGAGGGGTATGGCTACACCTTC CASSPSEGYGYTF
TRBD1 14 NA TRBJ2-7 TRBV7-9 TGTGCCAGCAGCCCCTCCGGGACAGGCTACGCGCAGTACTTC CASSPSGTGYAQYF
NA 13 NA TRBJ2-7 TRBV5-4 TGTGCCAGCAGCTTGACGGAGGACTACGAGCAGTACTTC CASSLTEDYEQYF
NA 12 once TRBJ2-7 TRBV5-4 TGTGCCAGCAGCTTGGATCAGCGACGCCAGTACTTC CASSLDQRRQYF
TRBD1 17 NA TRBJ1-1 TRBV19 TGTGCCAGTAGTATTTGGACAGGGGGTCTTCTTCAAACTGAAGCTTTCTTT CASSIWTGGLLQTEAFF
TRBD1 15 NA TRBJ1-1 TRBV27 TGTGCCAGCAGTTTGGACAGGCCGATGAACACTGAAGCTTTCTTT CASSLDRPMNTEAFF
TRBD1 15 NA TRBJ2-2 TRBV2 TGTGCCAGCAGTTCCGGGACAGGGGGTTCCGGGGAGCTGTTTTTT CASSSGTGGSGELFF
TRBD1 15 NA TRBJ1-1 TRBV5-8 TGTGCCAGCAGCTTGCGACAGGGGTCTGGCACTGAAGCTTTCTTT CASSLRQGSGTEAFF
TRBD1 15 NA TRBJ2-7 TRBV4-1 TGCGCCAGCAGCCAAGCCCGGGACAGCTCCTACGAGCAGTACTTC CASSQARDSSYEQYF
TRBD2 14 NA TRBJ2-3 TRBV11-3 TGTGCCAGCAGCCCTAGCGGAGGCACAGATACGCAGTATTTT CASSPSGGTDTQYF
TRBD1 17 few TRBJ1-4 TRBV4-1 TGCGCCAGCAGCCAAGGACCGAGGACAGGGGGCGCGGAAAAACTGTTTTTT CASSQGPRTGGAEKLFF
NA 15 NA TRBJ1-5 TRBV27 TGTGCCAGCAGTTCCGCACAAGGACTTAATCAGCCCCAGCATTTT CASSSAQGLNQPQHF
NA 14 NA TRBJ1-2 TRBV6-5 TGTGCCAGCAGACAGAACTCCGCTAACTATGGCTACACCTTC CASRQNSANYGYTF
TRBD2 17 NA TRBJ2-1 TRBV7-9 TGTTCCAGCAGCTCCAGACTAGCTATCCATACCTACAATGAGCAGTTCTTC CSSSSRLAIHTYNEQFF
TRBD2 15 NA TRBJ2-7 TRBV5-1 TGCGCCAGCAGCTTTCTAGCGGGGGGGCCCTACGAGCAGTACTTC CASSFLAGGPYEQYF
NA 15 NA TRBJ1-2 TRBV7-8 TGTGCCAGCAGCTCTGCGGGACTTCAGTTTGGAGGCTACACCTTC CASSSAGLQFGGYTF
NA 12 NA TRBJ1-4 TRBV5-1 TGCGCCAGCAGCTTGTATAATGAAAAACTGTTTTTT CASSLYNEKLFF
NA 14 NA TRBJ2-7 TRBV6-6 TGTGCCAGCAGTTACTCAACAGGGACCTACGAGCAGTACTTC CASSYSTGTYEQYF
NA 15 NA TRBJ1-2 TRBV18 TGTGCCAGCTCACCTAAGACAGGTTGGGACTATGGCTACACCTTC CASSPKTGWDYGYTF
TRBD1 15 NA TRBJ2-2 TRBV6-1 TGTGCCAGCAGTGAGGACAGGGTGATGACCGGGGAGCTGTTTTTT CASSEDRVMTGELFF
NA 12 NA TRBJ2-7 TRBV27 TGTGCTGGGCGGGACGGCCCCTACGAGCAGTACTTC CAGRDGPYEQYF
TRBD2 15 NA TRBJ2-1 TRBV6-1 TGTGCCAGCAGTGAAGGTAGCGGGTTCTCCAATGAGCAGTTCTTC CASSEGSGFSNEQFF
NA 15 NA TRBJ2-5 TRBV5-1 TGCGCCAGCAGCTTGGGACAGTCTGATGTCGAGGACCAGTACTTC CASSLGQSDVEDQYF
TRBD1 16 NA TRBJ1-1 TRBV7-8 TGTGCCAGCAGCTTAGTGGACAGGGGGCGCGGGACTGAAGCTTTCTTT CASSLVDRGRGTEAFF
TRBD1 15 few TRBJ1-3 TRBV19 TGTGCCAGCAGGACAGGGACTAACTCTGGAAACACCATATATTTT CASRTGTNSGNTIYF
NA 15 once TRBJ1-2 TRBV6-5 TGTGCCAGCAGTTACAGTATGGACAGTAACTATGGCTACACCTTC CASSYSMDSNYGYTF
TRBD1 13 NA TRBJ1-2 TRBV2 TGTGCCAGCAGTGGTACAGGGGCGAGGGGCTACACCTTC CASSGTGARGYTF
NA 12 NA TRBJ1-1 TRBV6-6 TGTGCCAGCAACATAGGGGACACTGAAGCTTTCTTT CASNIGDTEAFF
TRBD1 16 NA TRBJ2-2 TRBV7-6 TGTGCCAGCAGCTTATTCGACAGGGGGATTGGCGGGGAGCTGTTTTTT CASSLFDRGIGGELFF
TRBD1 13 once TRBJ1-1 TRBV29-1 TGCAGCGGCTGCCCCACAGGGGGCACTGAAGCTTTCTTT CSGCPTGGTEAFF
TRBD2 15 NA TRBJ2-7 TRBV5-4 TGTGCCAGCAGCTTGGGGGGTAGCGGGGGATACGAGCAGTACTTC CASSLGGSGGYEQYF
TRBD1 18 NA TRBJ1-2 TRBV7-6 TGTGCCAGCAGCTTAGGAGCAGGGGGCCTGGGGGGATCCTATGGCTACACCTTC CASSLGAGGLGGSYGYTF
NA 16 once TRBJ1-5 TRBV19 TGTGCCAGTAGTAAAACCGGGACACCAGGAAATCAGCCCCAGCATTTT CASSKTGTPGNQPQHF
TRBD1 14 NA TRBJ1-1 TRBV18 TGTGCCAGCTCACCCGGACAGGGGAACACTGAAGCTTTCTTT CASSPGQGNTEAFF
NA 15 NA TRBJ1-2 TRBV4-3 TGCGCCAGCAGCCCTACCAGGGTCCGCAACTATGGCTACACCTTC CASSPTRVRNYGYTF
TRBD1 16 NA TRBJ2-3 TRBV5-1 TGCGCCAGCAGCCGGTGGGGGACAGGGTTTACAGATACGCAGTATTTT CASSRWGTGFTDTQYF
NA 13 NA TRBJ2-5 TRBV29-1 TGCAGCGTTGGTGTGTCAGCGGTGGAGACCCAGTACTTC CSVGVSAVETQYF
NA 14 NA TRBJ2-5 TRBV2 TGTGCCAGCAGTGAAAGCGAGCTCCAAGAGACCCAGTACTTC CASSESELQETQYF
TRBD1 15 NA TRBJ1-3 TRBV6-5 TGTGCCAGCAGCCAACAGGGGGCAGTGGGAAACACCATATATTTT CASSQQGAVGNTIYF
NA 14 NA TRBJ2-7 TRBV7-9 TGTGCCAGCAGCTTTATTCCAGAAAACTACGAGCAGTACTTC CASSFIPENYEQYF
NA 16 many TRBJ2-2 TRBV7-2 TGTGCCAGCAGCTTAGGCGGGCGGGGTTGGTCCGGGGAGCTGTTTTTT CASSLGGRGWSGELFF
TRBD1 11 NA TRBJ2-1 TRBV29-1 TGCACCACCGGACAGGGCAATGAGCAGTTCTTC CTTGQGNEQFF
TRBD2 14 NA TRBJ2-1 TRBV28 TGTGCCAGCAGGGCTAGCGGGGGGGCCAGTGAGCAGTTCTTC CASRASGGASEQFF
NA 15 few TRBJ1-1 TRBV28 TGTGCCAGCAGTTTGGGATTTAGGGGGAACACTGAAGCTTTCTTT CASSLGFRGNTEAFF
TRBD2 17 NA TRBJ2-1 TRBV9 TGTGCCAGCAGCGTAAACCTGGGACTAAACTCCTACAATGAGCAGTTCTTC CASSVNLGLNSYNEQFF
NA 11 NA TRBJ1-3 TRBV9 TGTGCCAGCACGGGTGGAAACACCATATATTTT CASTGGNTIYF
NA 15 NA TRBJ2-7 TRBV6-5 TGTGCCAGCAGTTGGGCTGCCTTGAGCTCCTACGAGCAGTACTTC CASSWAALSSYEQYF
NA 15 NA TRBJ2-1 TRBV5-1 TGCGCCAGCAGCTTGTCGGTTTTCTCCTACAATGAGCAGTTCTTC CASSLSVFSYNEQFF
NA 14 NA TRBJ1-2 TRBV30 TGTGCCTGGAGTCGCAGGGCAGGAGTCTATGGCTACACCTTC CAWSRRAGVYGYTF